This T cell receptor beta chain stems from a study of T cell responses to AZD1222 COVID-19 vaccine. About the study: Investigators merged groups given second doses at roughly 4 or roughly 12 weeks. Findings and limits, study-wide: All repertoire sampling was performed exclusively after the peak T cell response. Spike-specific TCR repertoires showed rising breadth and depth after two AZD1222 doses.

Sequencing used immunoSEQ multiplex PCR; TCRdb keeps in-frame clones, though not all of them. The repertoire holds about 110,000 clones, with roughly 84% as singletons. As regards this clone: As yet, its antigen is unknown.

Germline loops: CDR1 SGHTA, CDR2 FQGNSA. V shed 5 bases and J shed 0 bases, with 11 bases lying between them. This CDR3 is 15 amino acids long. The J gene is TRBJ1-5, the V gene TRBV7-2; D ambiguous. This specimen consisted of peripheral blood, obtained on day 0 of AZD1222 vaccination. This TCR derives from an adult in good health. The CDR3 sequence: CASSPNLDSNQPQHF. DNA for the CDR3: TGTGCCAGCAGCCCTAACCTGGATAGCAATCAGCCCCAGCATTTT.